Given below is one T cell receptor beta chain in context. Produced via immunoSEQ multiplex PCR; TCRdb's table is partial and in-frame only. Of tens of thousands of clones detected, approximately 78% appear once; the ten largest clones hold about 1.2%. The data stem from a study of blood T cell repertoires in COVID-19. About the study: PBMCs, B-cell-depleted T cells, or T cells provided the cDNA or gDNA that made up the material.

Trimming took 4 bases from V and 3 from J; bases not matched to a gene: 0. The germline gives CDR1 SGHDN, CDR2 FVKESK. This CDR3 spans 12 amino acids. This receptor was obtained from a woman older than 75 with acute or convalescent COVID-19. This chain uses TRBV14 with TRBJ2-7; 7 positions match TRBD1. Sample: peripheral blood. DNA of the CDR3: TGTGCCAGCAGCCCAGGGGGCTACGAGCAGTACTTC. It codes for CASSPGGYEQYF.